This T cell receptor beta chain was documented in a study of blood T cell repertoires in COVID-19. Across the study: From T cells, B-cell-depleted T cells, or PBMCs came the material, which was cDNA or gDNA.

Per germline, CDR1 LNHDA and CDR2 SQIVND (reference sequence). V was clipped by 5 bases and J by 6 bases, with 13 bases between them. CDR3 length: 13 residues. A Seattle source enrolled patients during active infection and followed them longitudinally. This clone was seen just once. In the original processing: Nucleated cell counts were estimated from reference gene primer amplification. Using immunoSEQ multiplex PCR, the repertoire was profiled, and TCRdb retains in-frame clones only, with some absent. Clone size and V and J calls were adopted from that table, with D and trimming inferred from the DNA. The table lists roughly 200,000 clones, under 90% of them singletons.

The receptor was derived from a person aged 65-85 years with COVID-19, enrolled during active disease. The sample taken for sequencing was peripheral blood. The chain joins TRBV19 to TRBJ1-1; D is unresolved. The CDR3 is CASSAGDMAEAFF. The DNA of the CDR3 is TGTGCCAGTAGTGCGGGAGACATGGCTGAAGCTTTCTTT.